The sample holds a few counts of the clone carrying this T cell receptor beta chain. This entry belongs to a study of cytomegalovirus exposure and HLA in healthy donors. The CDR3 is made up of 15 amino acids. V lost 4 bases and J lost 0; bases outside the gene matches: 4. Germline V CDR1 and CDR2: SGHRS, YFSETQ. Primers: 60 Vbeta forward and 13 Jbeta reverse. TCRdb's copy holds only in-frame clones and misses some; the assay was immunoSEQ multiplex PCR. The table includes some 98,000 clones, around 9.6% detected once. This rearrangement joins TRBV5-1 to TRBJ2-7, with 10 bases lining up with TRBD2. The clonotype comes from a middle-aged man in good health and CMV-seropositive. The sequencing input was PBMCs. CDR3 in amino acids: CASSPTSGTSYEQYF. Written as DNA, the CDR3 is TGCGCCAGCAGCCCTACTAGCGGGACCTCCTACGAGCAGTACTTC. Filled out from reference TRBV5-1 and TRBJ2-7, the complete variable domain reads KAGVTQTPRYLIKTRGQQVTLSCSPISGHRSVSWYQQTPGQGLQFLFEYFSETQRNKGNFPGRFSGRQFSNSRSEMNVSTLELGDSALYLCASSPTSGTSYEQYFGPGTRLTVT.